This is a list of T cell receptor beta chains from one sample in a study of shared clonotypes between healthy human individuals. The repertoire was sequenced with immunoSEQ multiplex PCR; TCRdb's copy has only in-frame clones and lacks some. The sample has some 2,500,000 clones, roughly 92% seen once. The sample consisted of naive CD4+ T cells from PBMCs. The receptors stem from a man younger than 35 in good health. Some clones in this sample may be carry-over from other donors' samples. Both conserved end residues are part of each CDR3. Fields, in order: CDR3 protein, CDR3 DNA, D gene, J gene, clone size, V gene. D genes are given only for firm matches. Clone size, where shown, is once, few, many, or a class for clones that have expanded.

CASSLGIAGEGYEQYF | TGTGCCAGCAGCTTGGGAATAGCGGGAGAAGGCTACGAGCAGTACTTC | TRBD2 | TRBJ2-7 | NA | TRBV7-2
CASSLDGGKGPEQYF | TGTGCCAGCAGCTTAGATGGTGGTAAAGGTCCCGAGCAGTACTTC | NA | TRBJ2-7 | NA | TRBV11-2
CASEPGQSYYGYTF | TGTGCCAGCGAACCGGGGCAGTCCTACTATGGCTACACCTTC | NA | TRBJ1-2 | once | TRBV28
CSAGLYEQYF | TGCAGTGCCGGCCTCTACGAGCAGTACTTC | NA | TRBJ2-7 | NA | TRBV20-1
CASIDLPRPNEQFF | TGTGCCAGCATCGACCTCCCCCGCCCCAATGAGCAGTTCTTC | NA | TRBJ2-1 | NA | TRBV6-6
CASSQDLDREETQYF | TGCGCCAGCAGCCAAGATCTAGACAGGGAAGAGACCCAGTACTTC | TRBD1 | TRBJ2-5 | NA | TRBV4-3
CASSDRQGFSGNTIYF | TGTGCCAGCAGCGACCGACAGGGGTTCTCTGGAAACACCATATATTTT | TRBD1 | TRBJ1-3 | NA | TRBV9
CASSLPGASAQETQYF | TGTGCCAGCAGTTTGCCTGGGGCTAGCGCGCAAGAGACCCAGTACTTC | NA | TRBJ2-5 | NA | TRBV28
CASSPREGRTDTQYF | TGCGCCAGCAGCCCCCGGGAGGGCCGGACAGATACGCAGTATTTT | TRBD2 | TRBJ2-3 | NA | TRBV5-1
CASSLQNQGTEAFF | TGTGCCAGCAGCCTCCAAAACCAGGGGACTGAAGCTTTCTTT | NA | TRBJ1-1 | NA | TRBV7-2
CASKTDRSNEKLFF | TGTGCCAGTAAAACGGACAGGTCTAATGAAAAACTGTTTTTT | TRBD1 | TRBJ1-4 | NA | TRBV19
CATSTGTANTEAFF | TGTGCCACCAGCACCGGGACAGCGAACACTGAAGCTTTCTTT | TRBD1 | TRBJ1-1 | NA | TRBV15
CASSQEAQTYGYTF | TGCGCCAGCAGCCAAGAGGCCCAAACCTATGGCTACACCTTC | NA | TRBJ1-2 | NA | TRBV4-1
CAWTGLAGGTQYF | TGTGCCTGGACTGGACTAGCGGGAGGGACCCAGTACTTC | TRBD2 | TRBJ2-5 | NA | TRBV30
CASSLVGGRLDTQYF | TGCGCCAGCAGCTTGGTGGGGGGGCGTTTAGATACGCAGTATTTT | NA | TRBJ2-3 | NA | TRBV5-1
CASSSRTSGRGPTDTQYF | TGCGCCAGCAGCTCCCGGACTAGCGGGAGAGGACCCACAGATACGCAGTATTTT | TRBD2 | TRBJ2-3 | NA | TRBV5-1
CASSPGQGARLFF | TGTGCCAGCAGCCCGGGACAGGGGGCGCGACTGTTTTTT | TRBD1 | TRBJ1-4 | NA | TRBV7-3
CAWSVPGGIDGELFF | TGTGCCTGGAGTGTACCCGGTGGTATCGACGGGGAGCTGTTTTTT | NA | TRBJ2-2 | NA | TRBV30
CASSLLAVSSYNEQFF | TGTGCCAGCAGCTTGCTAGCTGTGAGCTCCTACAATGAGCAGTTCTTC | NA | TRBJ2-1 | NA | TRBV7-6
CASRTADLYEQYF | TGTGCCAGCAGGACCGCAGATCTCTACGAGCAGTACTTC | NA | TRBJ2-7 | NA | TRBV28
CASSPYSDRPLNTEAFF | TGTGCCAGCAGTCCCTATTCGGACAGGCCATTGAACACTGAAGCTTTCTTT | TRBD1 | TRBJ1-1 | NA | TRBV28
CASSLGFSGANVLTF | TGTGCCAGCAGCTTAGGATTCTCTGGGGCCAACGTCCTGACTTTC | NA | TRBJ2-6 | NA | TRBV7-8
CASSYRGGNTIYF | TGTGCCAGCAGTTACAGGGGAGGAAACACCATATATTTT | NA | TRBJ1-3 | NA | TRBV6-5
CASQARVRSWETQYF | TGTGCCAGCCAGGCGCGGGTCCGATCATGGGAGACCCAGTACTTC | NA | TRBJ2-5 | once | TRBV11-2
CASNFYNEQFF | TGTGCCAGCAATTTTTACAATGAGCAGTTCTTC | NA | TRBJ2-1 | NA | TRBV6-6
CASSPELGDSYEQYF | TGTGCCAGCAGCCCTGAACTGGGGGACTCCTACGAGCAGTACTTC | NA | TRBJ2-7 | NA | TRBV11-3
CASSLLLRTGGVQPQHF | TGTGCCAGCAGTTTATTGCTCAGGACAGGAGGCGTTCAGCCCCAGCATTTT | TRBD1 | TRBJ1-5 | NA | TRBV7-3
CASSRRTGGSYEQYF | TGTGCCAGCAGCCGAAGGACAGGGGGCTCCTACGAGCAGTACTTC | TRBD1 | TRBJ2-7 | NA | TRBV5-4
CASSFQDLNTEAFF | TGTGCCAGCAGCTTCCAGGACCTGAACACTGAAGCTTTCTTT | NA | TRBJ1-1 | NA | TRBV7-9